Included here is one T cell receptor (beta chain) sequence, with context. This sample is part of a study of T cells in localized non-small cell lung cancer. Libraries were prepared by immunoSEQ multiplex PCR; TCRdb keeps only in-frame clonotypes and omits some of them. The sample holds tens of thousands of clones, about 90% seen once. This specimen consisted of peripheral blood, obtained before any cancer treatment. The receptor was isolated from a female donor aged 60 or older with stage I squamous cell lung carcinoma.

CDR3 in DNA: TGTGCCAGCAGTTACTCGAGGGCGGGAGGGCGCGAGCAGTACTTC. This sequence encodes CASSYSRAGGREQYF. The V call is TRBV6-6, the J call TRBJ2-7; 9 positions match TRBD2. J was trimmed by 6 bases and V by 0 bases; bases with no gene match: 6. CDR1 is MNHNY and CDR2 is SVGAGI in the germline V gene (reference sequence). The CDR3 sequence is 15 residues long.